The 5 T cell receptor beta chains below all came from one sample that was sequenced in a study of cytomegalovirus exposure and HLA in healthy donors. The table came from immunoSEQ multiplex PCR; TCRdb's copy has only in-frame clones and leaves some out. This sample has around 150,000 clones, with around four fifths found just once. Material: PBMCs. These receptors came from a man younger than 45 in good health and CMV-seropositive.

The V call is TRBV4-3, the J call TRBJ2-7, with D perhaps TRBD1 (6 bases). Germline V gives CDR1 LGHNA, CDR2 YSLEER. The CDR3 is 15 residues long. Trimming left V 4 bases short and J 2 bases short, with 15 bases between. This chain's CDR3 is CASSRNRAQTYEQYF. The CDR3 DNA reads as TGCGCCAGCAGCCGGAACAGGGCCCAAACCTACGAGCAGTACTTC.

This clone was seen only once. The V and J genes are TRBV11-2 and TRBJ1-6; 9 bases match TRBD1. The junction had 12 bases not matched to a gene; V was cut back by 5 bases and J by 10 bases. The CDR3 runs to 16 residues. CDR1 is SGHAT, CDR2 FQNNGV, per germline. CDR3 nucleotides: TGTGCCAGCAGCGCCCGCTCCGGGACAGGGTACTCACCCCTCCACTTT. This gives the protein CASSARSGTGYSPLHF.

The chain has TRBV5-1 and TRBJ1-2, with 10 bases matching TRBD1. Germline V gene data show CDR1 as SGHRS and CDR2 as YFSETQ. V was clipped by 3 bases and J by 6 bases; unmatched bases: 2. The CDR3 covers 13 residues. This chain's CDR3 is CASSSGQGNGYTF. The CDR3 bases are TGCGCCAGCAGCTCGGGACAGGGGAATGGCTACACCTTC.

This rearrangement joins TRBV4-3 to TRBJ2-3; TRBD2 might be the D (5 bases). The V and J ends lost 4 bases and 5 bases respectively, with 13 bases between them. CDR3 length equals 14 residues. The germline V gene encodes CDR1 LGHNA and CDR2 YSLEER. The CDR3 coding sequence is TGCGCCAGCAGCCCCCTACTAGAGGGAGATACGCAGTATTTT. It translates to CASSPLLEGDTQYF.

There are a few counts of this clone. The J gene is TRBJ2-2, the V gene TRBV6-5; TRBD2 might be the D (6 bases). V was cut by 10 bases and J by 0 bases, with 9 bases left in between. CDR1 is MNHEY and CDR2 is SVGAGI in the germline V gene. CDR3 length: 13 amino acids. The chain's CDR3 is CAIWGANTGELFF. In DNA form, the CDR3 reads TGTGCCATCTGGGGGGCGAACACCGGGGAGCTGTTTTTT.